This T cell receptor (beta chain) was observed in a study of T cell responses to AZD1222 COVID-19 vaccine. Study-wide results and caveats: Rises in breadth and depth of Spike-specific TCRs came after two AZD1222 doses. The peak T cell response came first, and repertoires were sampled only after it. It should be noted that donors were predominantly white British and more often female, and clonal diversity was possibly underestimated.

The CDR3 contains 15 residues. Unmatched junction bases numbered 3, after V lost 2 bases and J lost 3 bases. Germline assignment: CDR1 SNHLY and CDR2 FYNNEI. The data were produced by immunoSEQ multiplex PCR, yet TCRdb's version contains in-frame clones alone and is incomplete. The table records fewer than 70,000 clones, roughly 80% of them present only once. Timing groups of about 4 and about 12 weeks for second doses were pooled. A note on this clone: What it binds is unknown.

The clonotype comes from an adult who received the AZD1222 COVID-19 vaccine. The sample in question was peripheral blood, obtained 28 days after the second AZD1222 dose. V is TRBV2 and J is TRBJ2-1, with TRBD2 identical over 8 bases. The CDR3 spells CASSERGGLYNEQFF. CDR3 sequence (DNA): TGTGCCAGCAGTGAACGGGGGGGACTCTACAATGAGCAGTTCTTC.